A single sample gave rise to the 8 T cell receptor beta chains below, sequenced in a study of response to subunit inactivated influenza vaccine. From the RT-PCR reads, TCRdb called clonotypes with MiXCR, one entry per CDR3 protein. The profile shows roughly 710,000 distinct CDR3 sequences, 14% of them singletons. The sample consisted of PBMCs from blood, taken 14 to 15 days before vaccination. These receptors were obtained from a man aged 45-60 years who received an inactivated influenza vaccine.

The rearrangement joins TRBV20-1 to TRBJ2-5; 9 nucleotides align to TRBD1. The CDR3 runs to 11 residues. CDR1 and CDR2 from the germline V gene are DFQATT and SNEGSKA (reference sequence). Trimming removed 6 bases from V and 5 bases from J; junction bases left unmatched: 1. CDR3 amino acids: CSADRGETQYF. DNA of the CDR3: TGCAGTGCAGACAGGGGGGAGACCCAGTACTTC.

The V call is TRBV5-4, the J call TRBJ1-1; unclear D gene. Between the trimmed V and J ends, which lost 0 bases and 3 bases, there was a span of 6 bases. The V gene's germline CDR1 is SGHNT and CDR2 YYREEE (reference sequence). This CDR3 has 13 residues. The CDR3 DNA reads as TGTGCCAGCAGCTTGGAGCCTTACACTGAAGCTTTCTTT. Protein product: CASSLEPYTEAFF. Drawing the rest from reference TRBV5-4 and TRBJ1-1, the complete variable domain is ETGVTQSPTHLIKTRGQQVTLRCSSQSGHNTVSWYQQALGQGPQFIFQYYREEENGRGNFPPRFSGLQFPNYSSELNVNALELDDSALYLCASSLEPYTEAFFGQGTRLTVV.

This clonotype occurred a few times. The chain employs TRBV18 and TRBJ2-3, with 7 bases that match TRBD1. This CDR3 has 14 amino acids. Germline V lookup: CDR1 KGHSH, CDR2 LQKENI. The junction had 5 bases not matched to a gene; V was cut back by 2 bases and J by 6 bases. The chain's CDR3 is CASSPKGAADTQYF. The CDR3 nucleotides read TGTGCCAGCTCACCAAAGGGGGCAGCCGATACGCAGTATTTT.

This clonotype was observed at least ten times. The chain uses TRBV5-1 and TRBJ2-2, with TRBD1 identical over 9 bases. With V trimmed by 4 bases and J by 5 bases, 9 bases remained unmatched. This CDR3 has 16 residues. Germline CDR1 SGHRS, CDR2 YFSETQ. In DNA, the CDR3 is TGCGCCAGCAGCACTGGGACAGGGCGTTTTACCGGGGAGCTGTTTTTT. Its protein is CASSTGTGRFTGELFF.

This clonotype has a count of ten or more. The V gene is TRBV20-1, the J gene TRBJ2-1, with TRBD2 matching 13 bases. The V gene end was trimmed by 4 bases and the J gene end by 7 bases; junction bases not matched to a gene: 7. The CDR3 is 15 amino acids. Germline CDR1 is DFQATT and CDR2 is SNEGSKA (reference sequence). CDR3 DNA: TGCAGTGCTAATCCCGGGACTAGCGGGATTAATGAGCAGTTCTTC. Translated, it gives CSANPGTSGINEQFF.

The chain links TRBV18 to TRBJ2-5, with 10 positions matching TRBD2. The CDR3 has 17 residues. Germline lookup yields CDR1 KGHSH and CDR2 LQKENI. Trimming removed 0 bases from V and 4 bases from J; junction bases left unmatched: 8. The CDR3 DNA is TGTGCCAGCTCACCACCTAAAGCGGGAGGGCCCTCAGAGACCCAGTACTTC. This codes for CASSPPKAGGPSETQYF.

This clonotype was recorded a few times. This chain joins TRBV7-8 and TRBJ2-3, with D hard to call. Germline CDR1 reads SGHVS; CDR2 reads FQNEAQ. CDR3 length equals 15 residues. Trimming shortened V by 4 bases and J by 4 bases, and 15 bases separated the two germline ends. CDR3 sequence: CASSSLGPTPDTQYF. CDR3 bases: TGTGCCAGCAGCTCGTTGGGTCCCACCCCAGATACGCAGTATTTT.

The chain employs TRBV6-4 and TRBJ2-3, with D perhaps matching TRBD2 (5 bases). Germline V gene data show CDR1 as MRHNA and CDR2 as SNTAGT. The CDR3 sequence is 13 residues long. Between the trimmed V and J ends, which lost 7 bases and 4 bases, there was a span of 12 bases. Here the CDR3 DNA reads TGTGCCAGCAATCACCGGGGTCCAGATACGCAGTATTTT. It specifies CASNHRGPDTQYF.